This is a list of T cell receptor beta chains from one sample in a study of beta chain features in type 1 diabetes. Clones were sequenced by immunoSEQ multiplex PCR, and TCRdb holds only the in-frame ones, with some missing. In the table there are 130,000 or so clones, around a tenth of which are singletons. The sample taken for sequencing was central memory CD4+ T cells from blood. These receptors were collected from a middle-aged woman in good health. CDR3s include the opening cysteine and the closing phenylalanine or tryptophan. The order of the fields is CDR3 DNA, CDR3 protein, V gene, clone size, J gene, D gene. D genes are given only for firm matches. Clone size is not always given. Where it is, it says once, few, many or a class for expanded clones.

DNA: TGTGCCAGCCAAGACTACCTCCAAGAGACCCAGTACTTC; CDR3: CASQDYLQETQYF; V: TRBV27; size: few; J: TRBJ2-5; D: -
DNA: TGTGCCAGCGGTCCGTCGGGGTACACTGAAGCTTTCTTT; CDR3: CASGPSGYTEAFF; V: TRBV6-5; size: -; J: TRBJ1-1; D: -
DNA: TGCAGTGCTAGGACAGCCTACGAGCAGTACTTC; CDR3: CSARTAYEQYF; V: TRBV20-1; size: -; J: TRBJ2-7; D: -
DNA: TGTGCCACCACCCTGACAGGGCTCACTGAGCAGTTCTTC; CDR3: CATTLTGLTEQFF; V: TRBV10-3; size: few; J: TRBJ2-1; D: TRBD1
DNA: TGCAGCGTTGCTCGAACGGGGACAGGGACGAACGAGCAGTACTTC; CDR3: CSVARTGTGTNEQYF; V: TRBV29-1; size: -; J: TRBJ2-7; D: TRBD1
DNA: TGCGCCAGCAGCCAAGACTTGGGGCGAAGTGAAAAACTGTTTTTT; CDR3: CASSQDLGRSEKLFF; V: TRBV4-3; size: few; J: TRBJ1-4; D: -
DNA: TGTGCCAGCAGCTTACGGCCTAGCGGGGGGCAGACCGGGGAGCTGTTTTTT; CDR3: CASSLRPSGGQTGELFF; V: TRBV7-8; size: -; J: TRBJ2-2; D: TRBD2
DNA: TGTGCCAGCAGCCCTGGCGGGGGGATAGAGACCCAGTACTTC; CDR3: CASSPGGGIETQYF; V: TRBV11-3; size: few; J: TRBJ2-5; D: TRBD2
DNA: TGTGCCAGCTCGTCCAATAGCAATCAGCCCCAGCATTTT; CDR3: CASSSNSNQPQHF; V: TRBV18; size: many; J: TRBJ1-5; D: -
DNA: TGTGCCAGCATGAGAGAGAAGAATCAGCCCCAGCATTTT; CDR3: CASMREKNQPQHF; V: TRBV19; size: -; J: TRBJ1-5; D: -
DNA: TGCGCCAGCAGCTTGGGCCTGGACAGATCCTTTATGAACACTGAAGCTTTCTTT; CDR3: CASSLGLDRSFMNTEAFF; V: TRBV5-1; size: -; J: TRBJ1-1; D: -
DNA: TGTGCCAGCGGAGACAGGAGCTCCTACGAGCAGTACTTC; CDR3: CASGDRSSYEQYF; V: TRBV27; size: -; J: TRBJ2-7; D: -
DNA: TGTGCCAGCAGAACCGGGAGGGGGACCAATCAGCCCCAGCATTTT; CDR3: CASRTGRGTNQPQHF; V: TRBV7-2; size: -; J: TRBJ1-5; D: -
DNA: TGTGCCAGCAGCTCGGTGGACAGGGGAGGGACCCAGTACTTC; CDR3: CASSSVDRGGTQYF; V: TRBV5-4; size: -; J: TRBJ2-5; D: TRBD1
DNA: TGTGCCAGCAGTTTTACAGGGGATAGCAATCAGCCCCAGCATTTT; CDR3: CASSFTGDSNQPQHF; V: TRBV7-8; size: -; J: TRBJ1-5; D: TRBD1
DNA: TGCGCCAGCAGCTTGGATGGCGGCAGCAATCAGCCCCAGCATTTT; CDR3: CASSLDGGSNQPQHF; V: TRBV5-1; size: -; J: TRBJ1-5; D: -
DNA: TGTGCCAGCAGCTTACGTGGGGCGTACGGGACAGATACGCAGTATTTT; CDR3: CASSLRGAYGTDTQYF; V: TRBV11-2; size: few; J: TRBJ2-3; D: -
DNA: TGTGCCAGCAGCGCCCAACTAGCGGGGAGCACAGATACGCAGTATTTT; CDR3: CASSAQLAGSTDTQYF; V: TRBV11-2; size: few; J: TRBJ2-3; D: TRBD2
DNA: TGTGCAAGTCGCTTAGGTGGGGCGGGGGCCGGTCAGCCCCAGCATTTT; CDR3: CASRLGGAGAGQPQHF; V: TRBV12-2; size: -; J: TRBJ1-5; D: -
DNA: TGTGCCAGCAGCCCCGGACTAGCGGTGACAGATACGCAGTATTTT; CDR3: CASSPGLAVTDTQYF; V: TRBV13; size: -; J: TRBJ2-3; D: TRBD2
DNA: TGTGCCAGCAGCGGGGGACTAGCGAGGGGGCCGGTCACCGGGGAGCTGTTTTTT; CDR3: CASSGGLARGPVTGELFF; V: TRBV5-4; size: -; J: TRBJ2-2; D: TRBD2
DNA: TGTGCCAGCAGGGCCAGGCTCTTCCACTCTGGGGCCAACGTCCTGACTTTC; CDR3: CASRARLFHSGANVLTF; V: TRBV2; size: few; J: TRBJ2-6; D: -
DNA: TGTGCCAGCAGGAGGACAGGGAGCTACACAGATACGCAGTATTTT; CDR3: CASRRTGSYTDTQYF; V: TRBV6-1; size: -; J: TRBJ2-3; D: TRBD1
DNA: TGTGCCAGCAGAAGCAGGGATAACTATGGCTACACCTTC; CDR3: CASRSRDNYGYTF; V: TRBV27; size: -; J: TRBJ1-2; D: -
DNA: TGTGCCAGCTCACCATCCCAGTCAAACACTGAAGCTTTCTTT; CDR3: CASSPSQSNTEAFF; V: TRBV18; size: few; J: TRBJ1-1; D: -
DNA: TGTGCCAGCAGCCCCGACAGTAATGAGCAGTTCTTC; CDR3: CASSPDSNEQFF; V: TRBV5-6; size: -; J: TRBJ2-1; D: -
DNA: TGTGCCAGCAGCTTAGGTCCACAAAACACTGAAGCTTTCTTT; CDR3: CASSLGPQNTEAFF; V: TRBV7-2; size: -; J: TRBJ1-1; D: -
DNA: TGTGCAAGTCGCTTAGCGCGTAAGAAGCTAACCTATGGCTACACCTTC; CDR3: CASRLARKKLTYGYTF; V: TRBV12-2; size: -; J: TRBJ1-2; D: -
DNA: TGTGCCAGCAGTGAACAGGGGGCGGTTGAAAAACTGTTTTTT; CDR3: CASSEQGAVEKLFF; V: TRBV2; size: -; J: TRBJ1-4; D: TRBD1
DNA: TGTGCTAGTGGTTTGACCCTGGAGTCTGAAGCTTTCTTT; CDR3: CASGLTLESEAFF; V: TRBV12-5; size: -; J: TRBJ1-1; D: -
DNA: TGTGCCAGCAGTCGGGGGGGACCCAGCACAGATACGCAGTATTTT; CDR3: CASSRGGPSTDTQYF; V: TRBV28; size: many; J: TRBJ2-3; D: TRBD2
DNA: TGCGCCAGCAGCTTGTGGCAGAGCACAGATACGCAGTATTTT; CDR3: CASSLWQSTDTQYF; V: TRBV5-1; size: few; J: TRBJ2-3; D: -
DNA: TGTGCCAGCAGTTATGTGCGTCAGCCCCAGCATTTT; CDR3: CASSYVRQPQHF; V: TRBV6-6; size: -; J: TRBJ1-5; D: -
DNA: TGTGCCAGCAGCTTAGCTCTTGCAGCGCAGACCCAGTACTTC; CDR3: CASSLALAAQTQYF; V: TRBV7-8; size: few; J: TRBJ2-5; D: -
DNA: TGTGCCAGCAGTCCCAGACCGACTTCCTACGAGCAGTACTTC; CDR3: CASSPRPTSYEQYF; V: TRBV27; size: -; J: TRBJ2-7; D: -
DNA: TGTGCCAGCCGACAGGACGGTATTCCTGCTTTCTTT; CDR3: CASRQDGIPAFF; V: TRBV6-1; size: few; J: TRBJ1-1; D: -
DNA: TGTGCCAGCAGCCCGCGCGAGGGATTCGGGGAGCTGTTTTTT; CDR3: CASSPREGFGELFF; V: TRBV7-9; size: many; J: TRBJ2-2; D: -
DNA: TGTGCCAGCTCACCCTCAGGGTCCGTAAACACTGAAGCTTTCTTT; CDR3: CASSPSGSVNTEAFF; V: TRBV18; size: -; J: TRBJ1-1; D: -
DNA: TGTGCCAGTAGTATTGACAGGGCTAGCACAGATACGCAGTATTTT; CDR3: CASSIDRASTDTQYF; V: TRBV19; size: few; J: TRBJ2-3; D: TRBD1
DNA: TGTGCCAGCAGCCTGATTCAGGACTACGAGCAGTACTTC; CDR3: CASSLIQDYEQYF; V: TRBV5-4; size: few; J: TRBJ2-7; D: -
DNA: TGTGCCAGCTCAACAGGAAATAGTAACTATGGCTACACCTTC; CDR3: CASSTGNSNYGYTF; V: TRBV18; size: few; J: TRBJ1-2; D: -
DNA: TGTGCCAGCTGGACAGGGAATGACTACGAGCAGTACTTC; CDR3: CASWTGNDYEQYF; V: TRBV6-1; size: few; J: TRBJ2-7; D: TRBD1
DNA: TGCGCCAGCAGCCAAGATACAGGACAGGGGGAGATCTATGGCTACACCTTC; CDR3: CASSQDTGQGEIYGYTF; V: TRBV4-3; size: -; J: TRBJ1-2; D: TRBD1
DNA: TGTGCCAGCATGAAGCCGGGGGGGGGCTACGAGCAGTACTTC; CDR3: CASMKPGGGYEQYF; V: TRBV6-5; size: few; J: TRBJ2-7; D: TRBD2
DNA: TGTGCCAGCAGCCCAGGGGCAGAACTAGGCTACACCTTC; CDR3: CASSPGAELGYTF; V: TRBV7-9; size: -; J: TRBJ1-2; D: -
DNA: TGCGCCAGCAGCTTGGGGTCTAGCGGGGTAAATGAGCAGTTCTTC; CDR3: CASSLGSSGVNEQFF; V: TRBV5-1; size: few; J: TRBJ2-1; D: TRBD2
DNA: TGTGCCAGCAGCCAAATGGACAGGGGGCGGGAGGGCTACACCTTC; CDR3: CASSQMDRGREGYTF; V: TRBV4-2; size: few; J: TRBJ1-2; D: TRBD1
DNA: TGTGCCAGCAAGGCAGAAGGGGCCCTCAATCAGCCCCAGCATTTT; CDR3: CASKAEGALNQPQHF; V: TRBV7-8; size: few; J: TRBJ1-5; D: -
DNA: TGTGCCAGCAGCGCCGGGGGGGGCGGGGGAAACATTCAGTACTTC; CDR3: CASSAGGGGGNIQYF; V: TRBV9; size: -; J: TRBJ2-4; D: TRBD2
DNA: TGTGCCAGCAGCAGAGCAGGGGACTACACCTTC; CDR3: CASSRAGDYTF; V: TRBV5-8; size: -; J: TRBJ1-2; D: -